This T cell receptor (beta chain) is drawn from a study of cytomegalovirus exposure and HLA in healthy donors. To note about this clone: The antigen is unknown.

Germline values: CDR1 SGHAT, CDR2 FQNNGV. The V segment lost 6 bases and the J segment 2 bases; nucleotides outside the gene matches: 9. This CDR3 comprises 17 residues. General observations from the study: Later work found that TCR association rates differed between HLA loci; DRB1 had the most and HLA-C the fewest. The study designated 150 to 200 TCR beta chains cytomegalovirus-associated.

Use of 60 Vbeta and 13 Jbeta primers characterized the PCR. The protocol was immunoSEQ multiplex PCR, while the TCRdb copy is restricted to in-frame clones and leaves out a portion. The table records roughly 98,000 clones, 65% to 75% of them present only once. This chain links TRBV11-2 with TRBJ2-3; 12 bases map to TRBD2. Sequenced: PBMCs. This clonotype originated in a woman in her sixties or seventies in good health and CMV-seropositive. The CDR3 nucleotides read TGTGCCAGCAGAAAAAGGACTAGCGGGGTGAACACAGATACGCAGTATTTT. This codes for CASRKRTSGVNTDTQYF. The variable domain in full, with the rest retrieved from reference TRBV11-2 and TRBJ2-3, is EAGVAQSPRYKIIEKRQSVAFWCNPISGHATLYWYQQILGQGPKLLIQFQNNGVVDDSQLPKDRFSAERLKGVDSTLKIQPAKLEDSAVYLCASRKRTSGVNTDTQYFGPGTRLTVL.